The clone carrying this T cell receptor beta chain turned up a few times. Its antigen is not known. These data come from a study of T cell responses to AZD1222 COVID-19 vaccine. The table came from immunoSEQ multiplex PCR; TCRdb's copy has only in-frame clones and leaves some out. The sample consists of 180,000 or so clones, 92% of them appearing once. This CDR3 comprises 12 residues. Germline CDR1 is MNHEY and CDR2 is SVGEGT. Between the trimmed V and J ends, which lost 0 bases and 7 bases, there was a span of 7 bases. Findings of the study overall: Once two AZD1222 doses were given, Spike-specific TCR breadth and depth went up.

This specimen consisted of peripheral blood, obtained 28 days after the second AZD1222 dose. This TCR was recovered from an adult who received the AZD1222 COVID-19 vaccine. The rearrangement joins TRBV6-2 or TRBV6-3 to TRBJ2-7; no firm D call. The CDR3 nucleotides read TGTGCCAGCAGTTACTCAGTTTGGGAGCAGTACTTC. Translation: CASSYSVWEQYF.